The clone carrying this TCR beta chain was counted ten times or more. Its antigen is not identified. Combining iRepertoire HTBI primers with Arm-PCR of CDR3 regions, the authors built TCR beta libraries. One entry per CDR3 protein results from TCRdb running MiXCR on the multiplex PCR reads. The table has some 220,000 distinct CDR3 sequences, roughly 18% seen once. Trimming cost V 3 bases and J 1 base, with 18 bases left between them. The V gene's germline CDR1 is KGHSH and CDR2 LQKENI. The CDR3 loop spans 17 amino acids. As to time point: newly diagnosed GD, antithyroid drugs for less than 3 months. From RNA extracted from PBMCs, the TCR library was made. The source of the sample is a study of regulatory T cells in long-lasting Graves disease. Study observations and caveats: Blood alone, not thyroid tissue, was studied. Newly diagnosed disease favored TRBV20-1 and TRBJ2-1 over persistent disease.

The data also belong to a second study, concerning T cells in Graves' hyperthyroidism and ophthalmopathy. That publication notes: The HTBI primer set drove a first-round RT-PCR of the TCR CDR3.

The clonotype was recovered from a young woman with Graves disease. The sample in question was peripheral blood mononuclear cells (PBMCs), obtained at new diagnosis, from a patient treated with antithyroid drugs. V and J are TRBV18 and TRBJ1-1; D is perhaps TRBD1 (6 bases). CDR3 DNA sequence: TGTGCCAGCTCACCTAGACGGGGGGCCAGCCAGAACACTGAAGCTTTCTTT. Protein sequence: CASSPRRGASQNTEAFF.